This TCR beta chain stems from a study of vaccination and CD4 T cells after COVID-19. Study in general: The authors used overlapping spike peptides from SARS-CoV-2, HCoV-NL63, HCoV-OC43 and HCoV-229E to stimulate cells.

An Oncomine TCR Beta short-read assay was used to sequence the DNA from cultured CD4+ T cells. TCRdb reprocessed the PCR reads with MiXCR, giving one entry per CDR3 protein. The data contain some 1,400 distinct CDR3 sequences, about 12% of them singletons. V gave up 3 bases and J gave up 2 bases, with 14 bases separating them. Germline CDR1 SNHLY, CDR2 FYNNEI. CDR3 length equals 16 residues. This clonotype was seen a handful of times. Its antigen is not identified. Treatment reported: approximately 10-day PBMC culture with coronavirus spike peptide pools or control peptides (ViraFEST assay). Ahead of the COVID-19 pandemic (2011-2018), the CD4+ T cells of the unexposed donor were collected.

The receptor was isolated from a human donor in good health. Sequenced sample: CD4+ T cells from blood, cultured in vitro. The chain joins TRBV2 to TRBJ1-5; tentative D call: TRBD1 (5 bases). This CDR3 is CASSEGGGGGNQPQHF. The CDR3 DNA is TGTGCCAGCAGTGAGGGGGGGGGTGGGGGCAATCAGCCCCAGCATTTT.